Sequencing of this T cell receptor beta chain was carried out in a study of blood T cells in healthy people across ages. The second PCR ran 7 to 11 cycles with a sample-barcoded 5' primer and J-beta primers. TCRdb independently ran MiXCR on the 5' RACE reads; one entry per CDR3 protein. The sample comprises about 640,000 distinct CDR3 sequences, 58% of which are singletons, and around 37% rests with the top ten. This clonotype was picked up a small number of times. The germline V gene has CDR1 MGHRA and CDR2 YSYEKL. Unmatched junction bases numbered 8, after V lost 3 bases and J lost 0 bases. The CDR3 is 17 residues long.

The clonotype originates from a man aged 55 to 70 in good health. The sequencing sample was made of blood. This sequence joins TRBV4-1 and TRBJ2-1; TRBD2 aligns across 7 bases. The CDR3 loop reads CASSHEVRGSSYNEQFF. Written as DNA, the CDR3 is TGCGCCAGCAGCCACGAAGTGCGGGGGAGCTCCTACAATGAGCAGTTCTTC.